A single T cell receptor (beta chain) is shown here with its context. The antigen remains unidentified. 60 Vbeta and 13 Jbeta primers were used in PCR. Clones were read by immunoSEQ multiplex PCR, and TCRdb kept only the in-frame ones, dropping some. The table includes 60,000 or so clones, approximately 71% detected once. This entry belongs to a study of cytomegalovirus exposure and HLA in healthy donors. Overall study context: Some 85 million unique TCRs from HLA-typed donors were held in an early data release.

Study-wide results and limits: DRB1 showed the most TCR associations and HLA-C the fewest in a later analysis, as rates varied by HLA locus. Another analysis was done later, and it associated fewer than 20,000 TCR beta sequences with HLA alleles at 0.05 false discovery rate.

The CDR3 length is 14 residues. Trimming removed 10 bases at V and 4 bases at J, with 19 bases between. CDR1 SGHTA and CDR2 FQGNSA come from the germline V gene. This chain joins TRBV7-2 and TRBJ1-1; unclear D gene. The sample was PBMCs. The sequence derives from a man between 50 and 59 years old in good health and CMV-seropositive. CDR3 DNA sequence: TGTGCCACCTTGTACCCCCCGGGAGGCACTGAAGCTTTCTTT. Translated, it gives CATLYPPGGTEAFF.